The 23 T cell receptor beta chains presented below share a single source sample, sequenced in a study of chemoradiotherapy in HPV16-positive cancers. Here immunoSEQ multiplex PCR was the method, and the copy in TCRdb shows in-frame clones only, minus some. Here the sample spans more than 30,000 clones, 80% to 90% being singletons. The specimen comprised blood, sampled from a patient who underwent chemoradiotherapy. Receptors were obtained from a human donor with HPV-associated anogenital cancer.

The chain carries TRBV11-3 and TRBJ2-2; D gene ambiguous. The germline V and J ends were trimmed by 5 bases and 1 base, with 8 bases remaining between them. The germline V gene has CDR1 SGHNT and CDR2 YENEEA. This CDR3 contains 14 residues. In DNA form, the CDR3 reads TGTGCCAGCAGCGGTTCACAGAACACCGGGGAGCTGTTTTTT. It is translated as CASSGSQNTGELFF.

J is TRBJ2-1 and V is TRBV19; 7 bases map to TRBD1. V lost 8 bases and J lost 4; bases outside the gene matches: 11. CDR3 length: 15 residues. The germline CDR1 and CDR2 sequences are LNHDA and SQIVND (reference sequence). The DNA for the CDR3 is TGTGCCAGTGGCCCGGTGAGGGGGCGGTACAATGAGCAGTTCTTC. Its protein is CASGPVRGRYNEQFF.

The rearrangement joins TRBV7-9 to TRBJ1-1; the D gene is possibly TRBD1 (6 bases). From germline, CDR1 is SEHNR and CDR2 FQNEAQ (reference sequence). This CDR3 has 15 residues. Trimming shortened V by 6 bases and J by 7 bases, and 21 bases separated the two germline ends. CDR3 bases: TGTGCCAGCAGTCCTCAGGGGAGATCCTACGGTGAAGCTTTCTTT. Encoded protein: CASSPQGRSYGEAFF.

This clone occurred once. CDR3 DNA: TGTGCCAGCAGCGATGATCCGACAGGGGTGGCAGGAAACACCATATATTTT. Encoded protein: CASSDDPTGVAGNTIYF. The chain links TRBV9 to TRBJ1-3; 8 bases agree with TRBD1. The ends lost 3 bases at V and 4 bases at J; junction bases unmatched: 12. The CDR3 spans 17 residues. Per germline, CDR1 SGDLS and CDR2 YYNGEE. Full variable domain (remainder filled in from reference TRBV9 and TRBJ1-3): DSGVTQTPKHLITATGQRVTLRCSPRSGDLSVYWYQQSLDQGLQFLIQYYNGEERAKGNILERFSAQQFPDLHSELNLSSLELGDSALYFCASSDDPTGVAGNTIYFGEGSWLTVV.

The chain uses TRBV29-1 and TRBJ2-1, with 12 bases matching TRBD2. J lost 8 bases, V lost 8 bases, and 19 bases had no gene match. Germline V gene sequence: CDR1 SQVTM, CDR2 ANQGSEA. The CDR3 is made up of 17 amino acids. CDR3 protein: CSSIPAGLAGSGDEQFF. The CDR3 DNA reads as TGCAGCTCCATACCGGCGGGACTAGCGGGTTCGGGGGATGAGCAGTTCTTC.

The V call is TRBV27, the J call TRBJ1-1; 8 nucleotides agree with TRBD1. The germline CDR1 and CDR2 sequences are MNHEY and SMNVEV (reference sequence). The CDR3 is 15 residues long. V was clipped by 4 bases and J by 5 bases; unmatched bases: 9. The CDR3 loop is CASSSDPTGETEAFF. The CDR3 coding sequence is TGTGCCAGCAGTTCAGACCCGACAGGGGAGACTGAAGCTTTCTTT.

The V call is TRBV7-9, the J call TRBJ2-1; D not certain. The CDR3 loop spans 11 amino acids. V was pared by 1 base and J by 6 bases, with 1 base between. Germline CDR1 is SEHNR and CDR2 is FQNEAQ (reference sequence). The CDR3 spells CASSLVNEQFF. In nucleotides, the CDR3 is TGTGCCAGCAGCTTAGTCAATGAGCAGTTCTTC.

This chain connects TRBV5-1 to TRBJ2-7, with D unresolved. CDR1 is SGHRS and CDR2 is YFSETQ in the germline V gene. V was cut by 2 bases and J by 0 bases, with 9 bases left in between. CDR3 length: 14 amino acids. This CDR3 reads CASSFTRSSYEQYF. CDR3 DNA sequence: TGCGCCAGCAGCTTCACCCGTTCCTCCTACGAGCAGTACTTC.

V and J are TRBV7-2 and TRBJ1-4; 7 nucleotides align to TRBD1. The CDR3 is 15 residues long. CDR1 and CDR2 (germline): SGHTA, FQGNSA. The V segment lost 0 bases and the J segment 3 bases; nucleotides outside the gene matches: 1. CDR3 nucleotide sequence: TGTGCCAGCAGCTTAGCCAGGGGGTCTAATGAAAAACTGTTTTTT. It yields the protein CASSLARGSNEKLFF.

The chain links TRBV29-1 to TRBJ2-7; the D is unclear. Germline V lookup: CDR1 SQVTM, CDR2 ANQGSEA. V dropped 7 bases and J dropped 3 bases, with 10 bases sitting between them. This CDR3 contains 11 residues. The CDR3 here is CSATVDYEQYF. CDR3 bases: TGCAGCGCCACAGTCGACTACGAGCAGTACTTC.

The chain employs TRBV5-1 and TRBJ1-1; unclear D gene. The germline V gene encodes CDR1 SGHRS and CDR2 YFSETQ. Trimming took off 0 bases at V and 1 base at J, with 7 bases between the two ends. This CDR3 has 14 residues. CDR3 in amino acids: CASSLGGENTEAFF. CDR3 sequence (DNA): TGCGCCAGCAGCTTGGGTGGGGAGAACACTGAAGCTTTCTTT.

Remarks on this clone: A junction boundary mismatches the germline segment, possibly from a read error. Other DNA sequences of this sample code for an identical CDR3. J is TRBJ2-1 and V is TRBV30; no firm D call. Germline CDR1 and CDR2: GTSNPN and SVGIG (reference sequence). CDR3 length: 11 amino acids. The DNA for the CDR3 is TGTGCCTGGAGACAGTACAATGAACAGTTCTTC. It specifies CAWRQYNEQFF.

The V gene is TRBV19, the J gene TRBJ2-5, with 8 bases fitting TRBD1. Germline-derived CDR1 and CDR2 are LNHDA and SQIVND (reference sequence). The trim removed 3 bases at V and 5 bases at J, leaving 8 bases unmatched. The CDR3 loop spans 15 amino acids. CDR3 in amino acids: CASSMRGQGAETQYF. The CDR3 nucleotides are TGTGCCAGTAGTATGAGGGGGCAGGGGGCCGAGACCCAGTACTTC.

This chain connects TRBV30 to TRBJ1-1, with a weak D call TRBD1 (6 bases). Trimming left V 1 base short and J 2 bases short, with 11 bases between. The CDR3 spans 14 residues. In germline, CDR1 is GTSNPN, CDR2 SVGIG (reference sequence). The CDR3 bases are TGTGCCTGGAGTGGGACAGTGCCCAACACTGAAGCTTTCTTT. Protein: CAWSGTVPNTEAFF.

The V and J genes are TRBV9 and TRBJ1-1; D gene unclear. This CDR3 is 15 amino acids long. The germline V and J ends were trimmed by 6 bases and 0 bases, with 15 bases remaining between them. Per the germline V gene, CDR1 is SGDLS and CDR2 is YYNGEE. The CDR3 nucleotides read TGTGCCAGCACCCCGAGCCCAGGCATGAACACTGAAGCTTTCTTT. Residues: CASTPSPGMNTEAFF.

This clone was observed a handful of times. The rearrangement joins TRBV7-8 to TRBJ1-3; unclear D gene. Germline V gene sequence: CDR1 SGHVS, CDR2 FQNEAQ. V gave up 0 bases and J gave up 0 bases, with 9 bases separating them. This CDR3 has 16 residues. DNA of the CDR3: TGTGCCAGCAGCTTAGCCGGACGGAACTCTGGAAACACCATATATTTT. Its translation is CASSLAGRNSGNTIYF. The variable domain in full, completed from reference TRBV7-8 and TRBJ1-3, reads GAGVSQSPRYKVAKRGQDVALRCDPISGHVSLFWYQQALGQGPEFLTYFQNEAQLDKSGLPSDRFFAERPEGSVSTLKIQRTQQEDSAVYLCASSLAGRNSGNTIYFGEGSWLTVV.

V is TRBV6-4 and J is TRBJ1-2; D gene uncertain. There are 17 residues in the CDR3. Per germline, CDR1 MRHNA and CDR2 SNTAGT. V lost 6 bases, J lost 0 bases, and 20 bases lay in between. CDR3 sequence (DNA): TGTGCCAGCAGGACGGACCGAGAGAAGTTAGCTAACTATGGCTACACCTTC. Amino acids: CASRTDREKLANYGYTF.

The chain uses TRBV12-5 and TRBJ2-3; 9 bases agree with TRBD1. Germline lookup yields CDR1 LGHNT and CDR2 FRNRAP. The length of the CDR3 is 14 residues. V gave up 7 bases and J gave up 6 bases; unmatched junction bases: 8. CDR3 coding DNA: TGTGCTAGTGTCCTACAGGGGGCTGGCGATACGCAGTATTTT. Its protein product is CASVLQGAGDTQYF.

This rearrangement joins TRBV21-1 to TRBJ2-7; the D segment call TRBD1 is taken from the table without a DNA check. TRBV21-1 is a pseudogene. CDR3 length equals 16 residues. CDR3 residues: CASSDRLRGASYEQYF. The DNA for the CDR3 is TGTGCCAGCAGCGACCGCCTCAGGGGGGCCTCCTACGAGCAGTACTTC.

The V gene is TRBV6-5, the J gene TRBJ1-5, with 7 bases identical to TRBD1. The V gene end was trimmed by 6 bases and the J gene end by 5 bases; junction bases not matched to a gene: 10. Germline-derived CDR1 and CDR2 are MNHEY and SVGAGI. This CDR3 has 15 amino acids. The CDR3 loop is CASRRQRGGHQPQHF. CDR3 in DNA: TGTGCCAGCAGACGACAGCGAGGGGGCCATCAGCCCCAGCATTTT.

The gene calls are TRBV7-2 and TRBJ2-7, with 10 nucleotides matching TRBD1. The CDR3 runs to 14 residues. J gave up 7 bases and V 4 bases, and 7 bases lay outside the gene matches. Per germline, CDR1 SGHTA and CDR2 FQGNSA. The chain's CDR3 is CASSSDRGIGEQYF. In DNA form, the CDR3 reads TGTGCCAGCAGCTCGGACAGGGGGATTGGGGAGCAGTACTTC.

The chain combines TRBV6-1 with TRBJ2-7, with a tentative D call TRBD2 (6 bases). Between the trimmed V and J ends, which lost 6 bases and 6 bases, there was a span of 21 bases. Germline V lookup: CDR1 MNHNS, CDR2 SASEGT. The CDR3 has 15 residues. The CDR3 sequence: CASRGTGTETSEQYF. The CDR3 bases are TGTGCCAGCAGGGGGACCGGGACTGAGACTTCCGAGCAGTACTTC.

V usage is TRBV19 and J usage is TRBJ1-2; unclear D gene. CDR1 and CDR2 (germline): LNHDA, SQIVND (reference sequence). V lost 6 bases and J lost 4, with 12 bases in between. The CDR3 extends over 13 amino acids. This chain's CDR3 is CASSQDGIYGYTF. The DNA of the CDR3 is TGTGCCAGTAGCCAGGACGGTATCTATGGCTACACCTTC.